This entry lists 7 T cell receptor beta chains sequenced from one sample in a study of CD8+ T cells in alopecia areata. Extraction and reverse transcription of RNA yielded cDNA as the sequencing template. Assay: immunoSEQ multiplex PCR; the TCRdb copy retains only in-frame clones and omits some. Observed in the sample are 250,000 or so clones, none of them singletons. Cutaneous lymph nodes were pooled and cells sorted by CD4, CD8alpha, NKG2D, NKG2ACE and more. Sequencing input: CD4+ T cells sorted from a lymph node. The source of these receptors is a C3H/HeJ mouse with alopecia areata. Mouse MHC haplotype: H2-k.

This clone was counted only a few times. The germline and genes are mouse ones. The missing CDR3 end, 4 residues past where the read stops, is filled in from the germline J gene. The same CDR3 arises from other DNA sequences in this sample as well. J is TRBJ2-5 and V is TRBV13-2; 9 nucleotides match TRBD2. Per the germline V gene, CDR1 is NNHNN and CDR2 is SYGAGS (reference sequence). The V segment lost 3 bases and the J segment 3 bases; nucleotides outside the gene matches: 2. The CDR3 has 14 residues. The CDR3 spells CASGGDWGQDTQYF. Partial CDR3 DNA: TGTGCCAGCGGTGGAGACTGGGGGCAAGAC.

The table lists this clone with a few counts. Mouse gene names and germline throughout. The read stops 4 residues short of the end of the CDR3; the missing end is completed from the germline J gene. The rearrangement uses TRBV13-1 and TRBJ2-2; D is possibly TRBD1 (6 bases). The CDR3 runs to 16 residues. CDR1 and CDR2 from the germline V gene are NSHNY and SYGAGN. V was cut by 0 bases and J by 3 bases, with 12 bases left in between. CDR3 DNA (partial): TGTGCCAGCAGTGATGCAAGGGGGTTAGACACCGGG. Amino acids: CASSDARGLDTG. The full CDR3 protein reads CASSDARGLDTGQLYF.

Of note for this clone: Gene names and germline match the mouse. Read data end 4 residues before the CDR3 end; the end is taken from the germline J gene. The identical CDR3 is also encoded by other nucleotide sequences in the sample. V and J are TRBV1 and TRBJ2-7; D possibly corresponds to TRBD1 (5 bases). The CDR3 loop spans 12 amino acids. In germline, CDR1 is NSQYPW, CDR2 LRSPGD (reference sequence). V was trimmed by 3 bases and J by 2 bases, leaving 5 bases between them. CDR3 loop: CTCSADTYEQYF. The sequenced CDR3 bases are TGCACCTGCAGTGCGGACACCTAT. Supplemented by reference TRBV1 and TRBJ2-7, the full variable domain reads VTLLEQNPRWRLVPRGQAVNLRCILKNSQYPWMSWYQQDLQKQLQWLFTLRSPGDKEVKSLPGADYLATRVTDTELRLQVANMSQGRTLYCTCSADTYEQYFGPGTRLTVL.

There are a few counts of this clone. Mouse gene names apply. Read sequence stops 4 residues before the CDR3 end, and the germline J gene provides the missing end. The V call is TRBV5, the J call TRBJ2-2; a weak D match, TRBD2 (7 bases). Germline CDR1 LGHNA, CDR2 YNLKQL (reference sequence). Between the trimmed V and J ends, which lost 4 bases and 2 bases, there was a span of 11 bases. The CDR3 is 15 amino acids. The CDR3 region is CASSRPGGNTGQLYF. Incomplete CDR3 DNA: TGTGCCAGCAGCCGCCCGGGGGGCAACACCGGG.

Turning to this clone: Mouse gene names and germline throughout. The read halts 4 residues ahead of the CDR3 end, with the missing end drawn from the germline J gene. Other DNA sequences from this sample encode an identical CDR3 as well. The chain uses TRBV13-2 and TRBJ2-1, with TRBD1 matching over 9 bases. This CDR3 spans 14 amino acids. Germline V gene sequence: CDR1 NNHNN, CDR2 SYGAGS (reference sequence). Trimming took 5 bases from V and 1 from J; bases not matched to a gene: 1. This chain's CDR3 is CASGDRGNYAEQFF. The CDR3 DNA, read in part, is TGTGCCAGCGGGGACAGGGGAAACTATGCT.

In this sample, this clone turned up a few times. Gene names denote mouse genes. The CDR3 end is not reached by the read, which stops 4 residues before it; the germline J gene fills it in. The J gene is TRBJ2-5, the V gene TRBV13-2; 10 nucleotides agree with TRBD1. The CDR3 runs 17 residues. CDR1 NNHNN and CDR2 SYGAGS come from the germline V gene (reference sequence). The V gene end was trimmed by 0 bases and the J gene end by 0 bases; junction bases not matched to a gene: 4. The CDR3 bases that were read are TGTGCCAGCGGTGATGCGGGACAGGGGTTTAACCAAGAC. Protein sequence: CASGDAGQGFNQD. The CDR3 reads in full as CASGDAGQGFNQDTQYF.

As for this clone: Gene names denote mouse genes. From the germline J gene comes the end of the CDR3, since the read stops 4 residues before it. This chain uses TRBV19 with TRBJ2-7; 8 nucleotides align to TRBD2. CDR1 FNHDT and CDR2 SITEND come from the germline V gene (reference sequence). The CDR3 sequence is 15 residues long. Germline trimming cut 2 bases from V and 0 bases from J; bases unmatched to any gene: 4. The sequenced CDR3 bases are TGTGCCAGCAGTATGCCCGGACTGGGCTCCTAT. It specifies CASSMPGLGSY. The full-length CDR3 reads as CASSMPGLGSYEQYF. Filled out from reference TRBV19 and TRBJ2-7, the complete variable domain reads GGIITQTPKFLIGQEGQKLTLKCQQNFNHDTMYWYRQDSGKGLRLIYYSITENDLQKGDLSEGYDASREKKSSFSLTVTSAQKNEMAVFLCASSMPGLGSYEQYFGPGTRLTVL.